This T cell receptor (beta chain) was recorded in a study of T cells after yellow fever vaccination. Study-wide findings and caveats: Of the clonotypes, a small share occurred in both CD4 and CD8 compartments. The secondary T-cell response peaked on day 5, not day 15, but was weaker.

The CDR3 has 16 residues. Synthesis of TCR cDNA relied on 5'RACE template switching, which attached a universal primer site and UMIs. TCRdb re-analysed the 5' RACE reads in MiXCR, keeping a single row per CDR3 protein. There are 300,000 to 400,000 distinct CDR3 sequences in the sample; roughly 8.7% occur only once, and about a sixth lies in the top ten. About this clonotype itself: No antigen is known for it.

This specimen consisted of PBMCs, obtained on the day of the first yellow fever vaccination. The V call is TRBV21-1, the J call TRBJ2-1; whether TRBD2, the table's D call, matches the DNA was not checked. TRBV21-1 is a documented pseudogene. The sequence was collected from a man in his late teens or twenties who received the YFV17D yellow fever vaccine. The CDR3 nucleotides read TGTGCCAGCAGCAAAGGGGGACTAGCGGGGTACAATGAGCAGTTCTTC. The encoded protein is CASSKGGLAGYNEQFF.